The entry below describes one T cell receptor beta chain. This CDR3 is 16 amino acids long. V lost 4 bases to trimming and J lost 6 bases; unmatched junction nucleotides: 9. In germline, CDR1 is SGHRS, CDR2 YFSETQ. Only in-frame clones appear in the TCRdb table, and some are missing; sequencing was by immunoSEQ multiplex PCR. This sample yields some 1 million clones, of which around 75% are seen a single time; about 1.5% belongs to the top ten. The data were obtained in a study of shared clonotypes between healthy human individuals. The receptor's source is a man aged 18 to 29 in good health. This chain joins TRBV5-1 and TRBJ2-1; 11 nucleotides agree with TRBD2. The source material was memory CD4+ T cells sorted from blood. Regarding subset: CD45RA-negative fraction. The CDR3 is CASSQPLAGGPNEQFF. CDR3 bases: TGCGCCAGCAGCCAACCCTTAGCGGGAGGGCCCAATGAGCAGTTCTTC.